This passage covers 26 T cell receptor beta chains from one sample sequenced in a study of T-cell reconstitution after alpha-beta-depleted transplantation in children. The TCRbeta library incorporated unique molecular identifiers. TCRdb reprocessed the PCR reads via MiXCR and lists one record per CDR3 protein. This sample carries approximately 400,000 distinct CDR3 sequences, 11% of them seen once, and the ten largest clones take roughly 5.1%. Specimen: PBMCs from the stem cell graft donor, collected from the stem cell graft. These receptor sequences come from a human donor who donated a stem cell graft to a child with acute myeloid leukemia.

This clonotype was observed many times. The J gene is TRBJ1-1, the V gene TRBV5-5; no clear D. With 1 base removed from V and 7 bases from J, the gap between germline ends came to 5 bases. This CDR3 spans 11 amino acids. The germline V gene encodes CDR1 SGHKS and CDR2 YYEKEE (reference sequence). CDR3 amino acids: CASSLTGEAFF. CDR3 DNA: TGTGCCAGCAGCTTGACGGGTGAAGCTTTCTTT.

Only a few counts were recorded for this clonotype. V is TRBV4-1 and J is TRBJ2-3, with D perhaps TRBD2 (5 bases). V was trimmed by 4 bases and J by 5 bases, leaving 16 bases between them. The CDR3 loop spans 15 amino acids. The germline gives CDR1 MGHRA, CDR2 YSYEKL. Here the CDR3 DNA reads TGCGCCAGCAGCCCCCACTCTCGCGAGGGAGATACGCAGTATTTT. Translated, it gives CASSPHSREGDTQYF.

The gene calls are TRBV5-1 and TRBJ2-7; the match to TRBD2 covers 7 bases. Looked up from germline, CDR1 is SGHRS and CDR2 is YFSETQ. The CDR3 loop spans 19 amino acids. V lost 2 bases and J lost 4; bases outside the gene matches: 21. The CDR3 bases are TGCGCCAGCAGCTTCGGGGTCCTACCAGGGACTACCAAAGGGTACGAGCAGTACTTC. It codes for CASSFGVLPGTTKGYEQYF.

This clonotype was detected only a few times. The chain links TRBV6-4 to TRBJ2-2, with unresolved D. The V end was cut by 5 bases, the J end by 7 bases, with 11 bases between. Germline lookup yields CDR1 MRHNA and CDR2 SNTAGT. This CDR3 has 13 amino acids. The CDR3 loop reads CASSYLSGGELFF. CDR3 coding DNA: TGTGCCAGCAGTTACCTTTCGGGCGGGGAGCTGTTTTTT.

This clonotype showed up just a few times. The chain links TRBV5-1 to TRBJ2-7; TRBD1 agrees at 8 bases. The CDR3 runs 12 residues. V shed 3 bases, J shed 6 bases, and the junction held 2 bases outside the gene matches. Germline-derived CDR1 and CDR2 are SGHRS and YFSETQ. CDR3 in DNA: TGCGCCAGCAGCTCAACAGGGGGCGAGCAGTACGTC. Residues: CASSSTGGEQYV.

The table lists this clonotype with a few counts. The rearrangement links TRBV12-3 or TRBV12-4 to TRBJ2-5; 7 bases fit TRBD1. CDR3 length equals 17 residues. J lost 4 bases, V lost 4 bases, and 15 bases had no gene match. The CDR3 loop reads CASSSPRDSPRRETQYF. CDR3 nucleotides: TGTGCCAGCAGTTCCCCCCGGGACAGCCCTAGGAGAGAGACCCAGTACTTC.

CDR3 DNA: TGTGCCAGCAGCTTAGATCCAAGAGGTTTCGGTACGCAGTATTTT. Translation: CASSLDPRGFGTQYF. The chain combines TRBV7-3 with TRBJ2-3; D uncertain. Germline CDR1 is SGHTA and CDR2 is FQGTGA. The CDR3 consists of 15 residues. Trimming took 2 bases from V and 8 from J, leaving 17 bases between them.

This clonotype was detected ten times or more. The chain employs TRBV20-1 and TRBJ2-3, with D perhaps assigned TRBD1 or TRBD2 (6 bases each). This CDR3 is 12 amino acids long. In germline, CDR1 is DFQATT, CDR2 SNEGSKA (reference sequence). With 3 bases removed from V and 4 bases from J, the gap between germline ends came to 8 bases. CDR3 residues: CSASGGADTQYF. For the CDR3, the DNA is TGCAGTGCTAGCGGGGGCGCAGATACGCAGTATTTT.

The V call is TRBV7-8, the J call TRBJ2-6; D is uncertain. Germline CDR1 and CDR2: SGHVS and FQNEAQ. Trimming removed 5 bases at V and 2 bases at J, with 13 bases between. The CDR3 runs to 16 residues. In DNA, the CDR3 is TGTGCCAGCAGCCCGACACGTGGCGCTGGGGCCAACGTCCTGACTTTC. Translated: CASSPTRGAGANVLTF. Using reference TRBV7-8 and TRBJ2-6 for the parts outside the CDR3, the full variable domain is GAGVSQSPRYKVAKRGQDVALRCDPISGHVSLFWYQQALGQGPEFLTYFQNEAQLDKSGLPSDRFFAERPEGSVSTLKIQRTQQEDSAVYLCASSPTRGAGANVLTFGAGSRLTVL.

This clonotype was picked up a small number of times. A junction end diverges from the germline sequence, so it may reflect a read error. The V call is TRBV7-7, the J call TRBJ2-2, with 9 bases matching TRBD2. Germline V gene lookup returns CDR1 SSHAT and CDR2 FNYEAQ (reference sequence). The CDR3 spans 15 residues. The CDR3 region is CASSRREGGTGELFF. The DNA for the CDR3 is TGTGCTAGCAGCCGGCGGGAGGGGGGCACCGGGGAGCTGTTTTTT.

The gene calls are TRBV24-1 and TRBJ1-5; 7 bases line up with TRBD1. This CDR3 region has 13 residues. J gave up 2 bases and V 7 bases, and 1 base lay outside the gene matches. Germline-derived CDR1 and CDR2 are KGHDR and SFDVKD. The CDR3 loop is CATSGTGNQPQHF. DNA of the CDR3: TGTGCCACCAGCGGGACAGGCAATCAGCCCCAGCATTTT.

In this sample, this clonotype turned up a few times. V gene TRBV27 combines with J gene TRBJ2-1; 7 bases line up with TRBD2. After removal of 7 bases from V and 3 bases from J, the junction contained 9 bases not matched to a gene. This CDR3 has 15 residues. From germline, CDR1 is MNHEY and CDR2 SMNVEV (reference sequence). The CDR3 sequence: CASTARGGFYNEQFF. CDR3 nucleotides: TGTGCCAGCACGGCGCGCGGGGGTTTCTACAATGAGCAGTTCTTC.

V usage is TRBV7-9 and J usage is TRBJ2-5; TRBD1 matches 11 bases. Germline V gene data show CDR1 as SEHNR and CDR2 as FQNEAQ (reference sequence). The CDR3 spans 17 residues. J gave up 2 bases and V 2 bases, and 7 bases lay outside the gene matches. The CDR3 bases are TGTGCCAGCAGCTTACCGGGACAGGGGGGATGGCAAGAGACCCAGTACTTC. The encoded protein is CASSLPGQGGWQETQYF.

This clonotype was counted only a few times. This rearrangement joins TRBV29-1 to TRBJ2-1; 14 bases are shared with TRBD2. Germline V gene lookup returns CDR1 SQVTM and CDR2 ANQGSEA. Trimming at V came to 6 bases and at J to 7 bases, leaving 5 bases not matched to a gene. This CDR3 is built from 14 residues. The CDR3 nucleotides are TGCAGCGTAGCAGGGACTAGCGGGGGTAATGAGCAGTTCTTC. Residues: CSVAGTSGGNEQFF.

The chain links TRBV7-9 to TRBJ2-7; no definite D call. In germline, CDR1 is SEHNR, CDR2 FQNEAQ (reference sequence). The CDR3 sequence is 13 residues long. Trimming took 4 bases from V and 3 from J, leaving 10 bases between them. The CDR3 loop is CASSSGQYYEQYV. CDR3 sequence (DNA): TGTGCCAGCAGCTCCGGTCAATACTACGAGCAGTACGTC.

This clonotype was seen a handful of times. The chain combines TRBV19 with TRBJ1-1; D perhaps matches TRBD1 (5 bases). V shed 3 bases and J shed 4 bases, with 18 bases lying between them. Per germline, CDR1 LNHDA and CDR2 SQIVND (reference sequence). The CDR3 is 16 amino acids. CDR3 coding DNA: TGTGCCAGTAGTATGGGGCTCGGGTCGGTGGGCACTGAAGCTTTCTTT. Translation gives CASSMGLGSVGTEAFF. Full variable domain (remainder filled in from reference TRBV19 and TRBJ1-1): DGGITQSPKYLFRKEGQNVTLSCEQNLNHDAMYWYRQDPGQGLRLIYYSQIVNDFQKGDIAEGYSVSREKKESFPLTVTSAQKNPTAFYLCASSMGLGSVGTEAFFGQGTRLTVV.

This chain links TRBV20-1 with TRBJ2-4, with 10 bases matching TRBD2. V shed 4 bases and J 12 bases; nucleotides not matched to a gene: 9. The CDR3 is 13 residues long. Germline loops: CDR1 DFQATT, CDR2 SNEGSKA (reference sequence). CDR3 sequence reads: CSAKVSGGTYQYF. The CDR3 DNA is TGCAGTGCTAAAGTTAGCGGGGGGACTTATCAGTACTTC.

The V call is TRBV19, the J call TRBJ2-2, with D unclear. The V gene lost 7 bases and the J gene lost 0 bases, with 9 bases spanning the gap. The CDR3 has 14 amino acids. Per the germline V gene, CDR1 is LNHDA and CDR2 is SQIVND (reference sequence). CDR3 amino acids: CASKGPANTGELFF. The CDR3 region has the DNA TGTGCCAGTAAGGGCCCCGCGAACACCGGGGAGCTGTTTTTT.

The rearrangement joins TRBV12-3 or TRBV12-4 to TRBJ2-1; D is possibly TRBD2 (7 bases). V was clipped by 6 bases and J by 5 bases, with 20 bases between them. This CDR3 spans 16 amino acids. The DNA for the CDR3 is TGTGCCAGCAGCCCGATTGTGGACAGCGGGAACAATGAGCAGTTCTTC. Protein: CASSPIVDSGNNEQFF.

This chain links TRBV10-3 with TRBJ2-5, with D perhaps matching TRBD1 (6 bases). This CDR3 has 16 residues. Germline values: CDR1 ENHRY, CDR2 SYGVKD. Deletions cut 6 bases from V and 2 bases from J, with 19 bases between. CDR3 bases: TGTGCCATCAGCTTAGGACAGAACGATTATCAAGAGACCCAGTACTTC. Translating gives CAISLGQNDYQETQYF.

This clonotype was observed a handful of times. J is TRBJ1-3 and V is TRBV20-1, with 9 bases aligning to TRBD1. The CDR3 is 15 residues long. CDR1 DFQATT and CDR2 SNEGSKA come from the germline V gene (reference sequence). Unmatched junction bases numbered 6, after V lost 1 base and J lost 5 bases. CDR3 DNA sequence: TGCAGTGCTAGAGTGGGACAGGGCAACCGAAACACCATATATTTT. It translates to CSARVGQGNRNTIYF.

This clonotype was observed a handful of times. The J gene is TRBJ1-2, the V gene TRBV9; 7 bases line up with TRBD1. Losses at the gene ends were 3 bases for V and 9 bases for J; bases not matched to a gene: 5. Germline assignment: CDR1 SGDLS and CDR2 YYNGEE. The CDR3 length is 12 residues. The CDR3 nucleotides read TGTGCCAGCAGCGCCGGACAGGTTCGCTACACCTTC. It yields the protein CASSAGQVRYTF.

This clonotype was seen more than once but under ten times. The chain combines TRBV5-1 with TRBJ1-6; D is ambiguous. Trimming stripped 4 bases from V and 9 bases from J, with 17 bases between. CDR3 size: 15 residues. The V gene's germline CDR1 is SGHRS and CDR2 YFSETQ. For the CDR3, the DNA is TGCGCCAGCAGCCCTCTTGCTGGGATTGGTTCACCCCTCCACTTT. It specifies CASSPLAGIGSPLHF.

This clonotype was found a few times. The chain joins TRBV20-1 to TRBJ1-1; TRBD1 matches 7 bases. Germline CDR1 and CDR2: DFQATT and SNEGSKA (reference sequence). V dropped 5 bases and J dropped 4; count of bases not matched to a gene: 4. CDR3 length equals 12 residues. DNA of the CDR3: TGCAGTGCTCTACAGGGGATCACTGAAGCTTTCTTT. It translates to CSALQGITEAFF.

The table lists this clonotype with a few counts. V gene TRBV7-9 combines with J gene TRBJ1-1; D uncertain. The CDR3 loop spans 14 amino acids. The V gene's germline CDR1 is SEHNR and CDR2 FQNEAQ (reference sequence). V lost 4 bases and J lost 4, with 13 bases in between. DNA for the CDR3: TGTGCCAGCAGCTCCTCTCCCGTAGGCACTGAAGCTTTCTTT. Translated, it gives CASSSSPVGTEAFF. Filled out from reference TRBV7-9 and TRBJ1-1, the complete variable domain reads DTGVSQNPRHKITKRGQNVTFRCDPISEHNRLYWYRQTLGQGPEFLTYFQNEAQLEKSRLLSDRFSAERPKGSFSTLEIQRTEQGDSAMYLCASSSSPVGTEAFFGQGTRLTVV.

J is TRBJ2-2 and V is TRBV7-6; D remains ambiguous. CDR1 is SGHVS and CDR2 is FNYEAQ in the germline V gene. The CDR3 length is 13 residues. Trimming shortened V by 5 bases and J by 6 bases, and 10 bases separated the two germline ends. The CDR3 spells CASSPSLPGELFF. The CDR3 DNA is TGTGCCAGCAGCCCCTCCCTGCCCGGGGAGCTGTTTTTT.